Shown below are 22 T cell receptor beta chains from a single sample sequenced in a study of CD8 T cells in ankylosing spondylitis. TCRdb ran MiXCR on the 5' RACE reads and lists one entry per CDR3 protein. Found here are approximately 200,000 distinct CDR3 sequences, roughly 13% of them singletons; the top ten hold 16%. Sequencing used blood, either unsorted or a sorted T cell fraction (not recorded which). The receptors originated from a male donor with ankylosing spondylitis or in good health (not recorded which).

V usage is TRBV12-5 and J usage is TRBJ1-1, with D possibly TRBD1 on 5 matching bases. Trimming removed 6 bases from V and 1 base from J, with 12 bases in between. Germline V gene lookup returns CDR1 LGHNT and CDR2 FRNRAP. The CDR3 consists of 14 residues. CDR3 nucleotide sequence: TGTGCTAGTGGCCCAGGAACAGGGAACACTGAAGCTTTCTTT. This translates into CASGPGTGNTEAFF. The entire variable domain, with the rest obtained from reference TRBV12-5 and TRBJ1-1, is as follows: DARVTQTPRHKVTEMGQEVTMRCQPILGHNTVFWYRQTMMQGLELLAYFRNRAPLDDSGMPKDRFSAEMPDATLATLKIQPSEPRDSAVYFCASGPGTGNTEAFFGQGTRLTVV.

This clonotype appeared many times. This rearrangement joins TRBV25-1 to TRBJ1-1, with 10 nucleotides matching TRBD1. CDR1 MGHDK and CDR2 SYGVNS come from the germline V gene. After removal of 3 bases from V and 5 bases from J, the junction contained 6 bases not matched to a gene. The CDR3 has 15 amino acids. This chain's CDR3 is CASSDTTGGRTEAFF. The CDR3 DNA sequence: TGTGCCAGCAGTGACACGACAGGGGGCAGAACTGAAGCTTTCTTT.

The rearrangement joins TRBV12-5 to TRBJ1-1; D may be TRBD1 (6 bases). CDR3 size: 14 residues. V lost 4 bases and J lost 5, with 14 bases in between. CDR1 and CDR2 from the germline V gene are LGHNT and FRNRAP. The CDR3: CASGSTGSGTEAFF. CDR3 DNA: TGTGCTAGTGGTTCTACAGGGTCGGGGACTGAAGCTTTCTTT.

The table lists this clonotype with many counts. The V and J genes are TRBV4-1 and TRBJ1-3; TRBD1 is a possible D gene (5 bases). CDR3 length: 16 amino acids. V lost 0 bases to trimming and J lost 2 bases, with 11 bases between them. Per germline, CDR1 MGHRA and CDR2 YSYEKL. The CDR3 nucleotides are TGCGCCAGCAGCCAAGAGGGGGAAGGGACTGGAAACACCATATATTTT. Its translation is CASSQEGEGTGNTIYF.

The sample holds a few counts of this clonotype. The rearrangement joins TRBV30 to TRBJ2-1; the D gene is possibly TRBD1 (6 bases). Germline CDR1 is GTSNPN and CDR2 is SVGIG (reference sequence). The ends were cut back, 0 bases at V and 9 bases at J, with 9 bases in the middle. The CDR3 contains 12 residues. The CDR3 DNA sequence: TGTGCCTGGAGTGTTTGGGACATTGAGCAGTTCTTC. As protein: CAWSVWDIEQFF.

This clonotype has only a few counts. J is TRBJ2-5 and V is TRBV29-1; D not resolved. The CDR3 contains 15 residues. V lost 6 bases and J lost 2, with 19 bases in between. Germline V gene lookup returns CDR1 SQVTM and CDR2 ANQGSEA. The CDR3 DNA reads as TGCAGCGTGGCCTATCTTGGGCCAGTACAAGAGACCCAGTACTTC. Protein: CSVAYLGPVQETQYF.

This clonotype showed up just a few times. The rearrangement joins TRBV7-9 to TRBJ1-1; 9 bases fit TRBD1. Trimming cost V 6 bases and J 4 bases; bases outside gene matches: 6. CDR3 length: 14 amino acids. Germline V CDR1 and CDR2: SEHNR, FQNEAQ (reference sequence). The CDR3 DNA reads as TGTGCCAGCAGGGGGGGACAGGGCATCACTGAAGCTTTCTTT. Its protein product is CASRGGQGITEAFF.

The chain has TRBV14 and TRBJ2-3; D not certain. The V end lost 4 bases, the J end lost 2 bases, and 16 bases lay between the germline ends. Germline values: CDR1 SGHDN, CDR2 FVKESK. This CDR3 contains 16 residues. CDR3 residues: CASSPLVGFLTDTQYF. The CDR3 region has the DNA TGTGCCAGCAGCCCTCTCGTGGGATTCCTCACAGATACGCAGTATTTT.

This clonotype was observed at least ten times. The chain recombines TRBV7-9 with TRBJ2-1; TRBD1 matches 7 bases. The germline V gene encodes CDR1 SEHNR and CDR2 FQNEAQ (reference sequence). This CDR3 has 16 amino acids. Losses at the gene ends were 3 bases for V and 0 bases for J; bases not matched to a gene: 5. The DNA of the CDR3 is TGTGCCAGCAGCTTGGGCCGGGACAGCTCCTACAATGAGCAGTTCTTC. It is translated as CASSLGRDSSYNEQFF.

This clonotype appeared a few times. The rearrangement links TRBV12-5 to TRBJ2-1; TRBD1 aligns across 8 bases. V shed 2 bases and J 6 bases; nucleotides not matched to a gene: 9. The CDR3 loop spans 16 amino acids. CDR1 is LGHNT, CDR2 FRNRAP, per germline. The CDR3 reads CASGLPSTGALNEQFF. CDR3 coding DNA: TGTGCTAGTGGTTTGCCCTCGACAGGGGCCCTCAATGAGCAGTTCTTC.

A few counts support this clonotype. The chain has TRBV7-9 and TRBJ2-1; D may be TRBD2 (5 bases). The CDR3 totals 16 residues. V was pared by 2 bases and J by 5 bases, with 16 bases between. Germline assignment: CDR1 SEHNR and CDR2 FQNEAQ (reference sequence). The CDR3 loop reads CASSLTSSPSDNEQFF. For the CDR3, the DNA is TGTGCCAGCAGCTTAACTAGTTCCCCCTCGGACAATGAGCAGTTCTTC.

This clonotype was recorded a few times. The chain recombines TRBV11-2 with TRBJ2-1; TRBD2 might be the D (5 bases). The germline gives CDR1 SGHAT, CDR2 FQNNGV. V was cut by 5 bases and J by 5 bases, with 10 bases left in between. The CDR3 is 13 amino acids. The CDR3 coding sequence is TGTGCCAGCAGCCCCGGACTGGACAATGAGCAGTTCTTC. This encodes CASSPGLDNEQFF.

This clonotype has only a few counts. The CDR3 loop is CASSPAQETQYF. Here the CDR3 DNA reads TGTGCCAGCAGCCCCGCCCAGGAGACCCAGTACTTC. J is TRBJ2-5 and V is TRBV7-9; no firm D call. CDR1 SEHNR and CDR2 FQNEAQ come from the germline V gene (reference sequence). The CDR3 is 12 residues long. V was cut by 5 bases and J by 5 bases, with 9 bases left in between.

This clonotype showed up many times. This sequence joins TRBV5-1 and TRBJ2-3; 11 bases align to TRBD2. CDR1 is SGHRS, CDR2 YFSETQ, per germline. V lost 0 bases, J lost 4 bases, and 1 base stayed unmatched. The CDR3 runs to 15 residues. This CDR3 reads CASSLGLAGSDTQYF. CDR3 DNA: TGCGCCAGCAGCTTGGGACTAGCGGGATCAGATACGCAGTATTTT.

The CDR3 spells CASSLAGDVLGETQYF. The CDR3 DNA follows: TGTGCCAGCAGCTTAGCGGGAGACGTCCTTGGCGAGACCCAGTACTTC. V and J are TRBV7-7 and TRBJ2-5, with D possibly matching TRBD2 (5 bases). The V end lost 0 bases, the J end lost 5 bases, and 16 bases lay between the germline ends. This CDR3 region has 16 residues. CDR1 and CDR2 (germline): SSHAT, FNYEAQ (reference sequence).

The V gene is TRBV19, the J gene TRBJ2-2; either TRBD1 or TRBD2 may fit D (5 bases each). The CDR3 sequence is 13 residues long. The germline V and J ends were trimmed by 11 bases and 4 bases, with 14 bases remaining between them. Looked up from germline, CDR1 is LNHDA and CDR2 is SQIVND (reference sequence). The CDR3 region is CAGGDIFTGELFF. The CDR3 DNA reads TGTGCCGGGGGTGACATATTCACCGGGGAGCTGTTTTTT.

In its sample, this clonotype was seen a few times. The chain has TRBV7-6 and TRBJ2-1, with TRBD1 as a possible D gene (6 bases). V was shortened by 4 bases and J by 0 bases, with 16 bases between the two germline ends. The CDR3 is made up of 17 amino acids. Germline CDR1 SGHVS, CDR2 FNYEAQ. CDR3 protein: CASSSSSKGVSYNEQFF. The CDR3 DNA reads TGTGCCAGCAGCTCCAGCAGTAAGGGGGTCTCCTACAATGAGCAGTTCTTC.

This sequence joins TRBV5-6 and TRBJ2-6; no clear D gene. CDR1 and CDR2 (germline): SGHDT, YYEEEE. The CDR3 totals 19 residues. Trimming cost V 0 bases and J 0 bases, with 16 bases left between them. The CDR3 nucleotides are TGTGCCAGCAGCTTGGTGGGGAACAGCATCTACTCTGGGGCCAACGTCCTGACTTTC. Protein: CASSLVGNSIYSGANVLTF.

This clonotype has only a few counts. V usage is TRBV12-3 or TRBV12-4 and J usage is TRBJ2-5, with D hard to call. The CDR3 has 12 residues. Trimming removed 3 bases from V and 4 bases from J, with 6 bases in between. This CDR3 is CASSFAVETQYF. CDR3 in DNA: TGTGCCAGCAGTTTCGCGGTAGAGACCCAGTACTTC.

This clonotype was seen only a few times. The chain combines TRBV4-2 with TRBJ2-1, with 9 bases matching TRBD2. This CDR3 is 16 amino acids long. Germline V gene sequence: CDR1 LGHNA, CDR2 YNFKEQ. V lost 0 bases, J lost 8 bases, and 8 bases stayed unmatched. CDR3 bases: TGTGCCAGCAGCCAAGAAGAGGCGGGAGGGCTATATGAGCAGTTCTTC. Protein: CASSQEEAGGLYEQFF.

This CDR3 reads CASSIIDYTGELFF. CDR3 nucleotide sequence: TGTGCCAGTAGTATAATCGATTACACCGGGGAGCTGTTTTTT. The chain is built from TRBV19 and TRBJ2-2; the D is unclear. V was pared by 2 bases and J by 3 bases, with 7 bases between. The CDR3 is made up of 14 amino acids. CDR1 and CDR2 from the germline V gene are LNHDA and SQIVND (reference sequence).

In this sample, this clonotype turned up many times. The V gene is TRBV5-1, the J gene TRBJ1-1; 9 positions match TRBD1. Germline V gives CDR1 SGHRS, CDR2 YFSETQ. This CDR3 contains 15 residues. With V trimmed by 4 bases and J by 0 bases, 4 bases remained unmatched. The CDR3: CASSLDRGLNTEAFF. Written as DNA, the CDR3 is TGCGCCAGCAGCCTGGACAGGGGCCTGAACACTGAAGCTTTCTTT.